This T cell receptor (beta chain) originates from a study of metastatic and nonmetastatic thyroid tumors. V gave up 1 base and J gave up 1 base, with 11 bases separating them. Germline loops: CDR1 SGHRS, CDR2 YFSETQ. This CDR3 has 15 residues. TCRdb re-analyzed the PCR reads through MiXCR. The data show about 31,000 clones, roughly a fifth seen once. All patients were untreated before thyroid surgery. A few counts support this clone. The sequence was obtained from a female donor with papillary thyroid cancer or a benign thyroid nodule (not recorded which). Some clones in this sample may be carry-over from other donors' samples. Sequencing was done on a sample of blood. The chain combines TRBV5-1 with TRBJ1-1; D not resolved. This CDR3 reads CASSLSWFGNTEAFF. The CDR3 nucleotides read TGCGCCAGCAGCTTGTCGTGGTTCGGGAACACTGAAGCTTTCTTT.